This T cell receptor (beta chain) was identified during a study of synovial regulatory T cells in juvenile arthritis. Sequencing used immunoSEQ multiplex PCR; TCRdb keeps in-frame clones, though not all of them. The specimen's table records about 10,000 clones. With respect to this clone: The antigen is undetermined.

Germline lookup yields CDR1 SGDLS and CDR2 YYNGEE. The CDR3 contains 12 residues. The DNA is not on file. Study-wide findings and caveats: iaTreg TCR repertoires were largely private across patients and partially overlapped synovial Teff and blood CPL.

This chain links TRBV9 with TRBJ2-7; the TRBD1 assignment by TCRdb is unverifiable without DNA. This sequence was found in a donor younger than 30 with juvenile idiopathic arthritis. Sequencing used Treg cells from blood. Subset given: remaining (HLA-DR-negative) circulating blood Treg cells. The CDR3 loop is CASSVTGEEGYF.